Presented here are 9 T cell receptor beta chains from one specimen sequenced in a study of T cell responses to AZD1222 COVID-19 vaccine. Sequenced by immunoSEQ multiplex PCR; TCRdb stores in-frame clones only, minus some. The sample records 150,000 to 200,000 clones, 91% being singletons. Sequencing used peripheral blood, obtained 28 days after the second AZD1222 dose. These receptors were taken from an adult who received the AZD1222 COVID-19 vaccine.

The V gene is TRBV5-1, the J gene TRBJ2-3, with D perhaps being TRBD1 or TRBD2 (7 bases each). V was trimmed by 3 bases and J by 4 bases, leaving 15 bases between them. The CDR3 is made up of 15 amino acids. In germline, CDR1 is SGHRS, CDR2 YFSETQ. The CDR3 coding sequence is TGCGCCAGCAGCTGGGGAGGGGACAGTTCAGATACGCAGTATTTT. It translates to CASSWGGDSSDTQYF.

The chain uses TRBV5-4 and TRBJ2-1; D is perhaps TRBD2 (6 bases). V was pared by 3 bases and J by 10 bases, with 17 bases between. Germline loops: CDR1 SGHNT, CDR2 YYREEE (reference sequence). The CDR3 spans 14 residues. The CDR3: CASSSPGPSEEQFF. The CDR3 bases are TGTGCCAGCAGCTCTCCGGGACCTAGCGAGGAGCAGTTCTTC.

CDR3: CASGLTGTNYGYTF. CDR3 sequence (DNA): TGTGCTAGTGGGTTGACAGGGACTAACTATGGCTACACCTTC. This chain uses TRBV12-5 with TRBJ1-2; 7 bases match TRBD1. V was pared by 6 bases and J by 0 bases, with 4 bases of the junction left unmatched. Per the germline V gene, CDR1 is LGHNT and CDR2 is FRNRAP. The CDR3 consists of 14 residues. Full variable domain (missing parts from reference TRBV12-5 and TRBJ1-2): DARVTQTPRHKVTEMGQEVTMRCQPILGHNTVFWYRQTMMQGLELLAYFRNRAPLDDSGMPKDRFSAEMPDATLATLKIQPSEPRDSAVYFCASGLTGTNYGYTFGSGTRLTVV.

The V and J genes are TRBV4-3 and TRBJ1-1; 9 bases are shared with TRBD1. After removal of 2 bases from V and 6 bases from J, the junction contained 4 bases not matched to a gene. Germline V lookup: CDR1 LGHNA, CDR2 YSLEER. The CDR3 length is 14 residues. The CDR3 DNA follows: TGCGCCAGCAGCCAATCCACAGGGGGCTCTGAAGCTTTCTTT. As protein: CASSQSTGGSEAFF.

V is TRBV21-1 and J is TRBJ1-5; the table's D call TRBD1 went unverified against the DNA. TRBV21-1 is shown as a pseudogene. The CDR3 loop spans 19 amino acids. As DNA, the CDR3 is TGTGCCAGCAGCAAAGACGGACAGGGGGCGGGTTGTAGCAATCAGCCCCAGCATTTT. Protein sequence: CASSKDGQGAGCSNQPQHF.

V gene TRBV7-3 combines with J gene TRBJ2-2; 12 bases are shared with TRBD1. V gave up 5 bases and J gave up 6 bases; unmatched junction bases: 10. Germline V CDR1 and CDR2: SGHTA, FQGTGA. The CDR3 covers 17 residues. This chain's CDR3 is CASSPGTGGAGPGELFF. The CDR3 coding sequence is TGTGCCAGCAGCCCCGGGACAGGGGGCGCCGGGCCCGGGGAGCTGTTTTTT.

V usage is TRBV28 and J usage is TRBJ2-1, with 8 positions matching TRBD2. The trim removed 7 bases at V and 8 bases at J, leaving 10 bases unmatched. Germline CDR1 and CDR2: MDHEN and SYDVKM. The CDR3 runs 14 residues. CDR3 nucleotide sequence: TGTGCCAGCACCGATACCGGGACTAGAGATGAGCAGTTCTTC. Protein product: CASTDTGTRDEQFF.

This chain links TRBV5-1 with TRBJ1-5, with 7 bases aligning to TRBD1. V dropped 0 bases and J dropped 0; count of bases not matched to a gene: 6. In germline, CDR1 is SGHRS, CDR2 YFSETQ. The CDR3 is 17 residues long. CDR3 in amino acids: CASSLGTGTDSNQPQHF. For the CDR3, the DNA is TGCGCCAGCAGCTTGGGGACCGGGACAGATAGCAATCAGCCCCAGCATTTT.

The CDR3 region is CASSRLAGILSYEQYF. For the CDR3, the DNA is TGTGCCAGCAGTCGACTAGCGGGAATCCTCTCCTACGAGCAGTACTTC. The chain links TRBV2 to TRBJ2-7; 11 bases are a match to TRBD2. The ends lost 5 bases at V and 0 bases at J; junction bases unmatched: 6. The germline V gene encodes CDR1 SNHLY and CDR2 FYNNEI. This CDR3 has 16 residues.